This T cell receptor beta chain is drawn from a study of cytomegalovirus exposure and HLA in healthy donors. On the study more broadly: Earlier results showed 117 million unique TCR beta sequences derived from about 179 million T cells.

As concerns this clone: The antigen is not known.

The primer mix had 60 Vbeta and 13 Jbeta primers. Authors' analysis steps: An analysis that came later counted around 80 million unique TCR beta chains, roughly 11 million shared. TCRdb's copy holds only in-frame clones and misses some; the assay was immunoSEQ multiplex PCR. V, J and clone size are taken as reported in that table, and D and trimming were inferred from the DNA itself. Among around 70,000 clones listed, about 76% were seen once. Study observations and caveats: V- and J-gene trimming of TCR beta was linked (in a later analysis) to a missense DCLRE1C variant. A later analysis reportedly found fewer N-insertions in an Asian-associated ancestry cluster than the roughly 670-donor mean.

Per the germline V gene, CDR1 is MNHEY and CDR2 is SMNVEV (reference sequence). CDR3 length equals 12 residues. This TCR derives from a male donor in good health and CMV-seropositive. Sequenced material: PBMCs. The chain is built from TRBV27 and TRBJ2-5; D uncertain. The closer fit of TRBJ2-7 to the DNA end suggests the J call may be wrong. CDR3 nucleotide sequence: TGTGCCAGCAGCCCCGACCACTACGAGCAGTACTTC. It yields the protein CASSPDHYEQYF.